The clone carrying this T cell receptor beta chain was recorded many times. This sample is drawn from a study of T cells in Graves' hyperthyroidism and ophthalmopathy. The TCR beta CDR3 regions underwent amplification using RNA transcripts as the source. TCR CDR3 regions were first amplified by RT-PCR with HTBI primers. TCRdb re-derived calls from the multiplex PCR reads in MiXCR, one entry per CDR3 protein. The sample holds about 720,000 distinct CDR3 sequences, 18% seen once. The CDR3 spans 14 residues. Germline CDR1 reads SGHTA; CDR2 reads FQGNSA. The J segment lost 7 bases and the V segment lost 5 bases, leaving 8 bases of the junction unmatched.

This TCR derives from a woman in her fifties or sixties with Graves' hyperthyroidism that later progressed to Graves' ophthalmopathy. Sequencing was carried out using blood. This chain links TRBV7-2 with TRBJ2-1; 7 bases fit TRBD1. CDR3 in amino acids: CASSLPDRANEQFF. CDR3 coding DNA: TGTGCCAGCAGCCTTCCCGACAGGGCTAATGAGCAGTTCTTC.